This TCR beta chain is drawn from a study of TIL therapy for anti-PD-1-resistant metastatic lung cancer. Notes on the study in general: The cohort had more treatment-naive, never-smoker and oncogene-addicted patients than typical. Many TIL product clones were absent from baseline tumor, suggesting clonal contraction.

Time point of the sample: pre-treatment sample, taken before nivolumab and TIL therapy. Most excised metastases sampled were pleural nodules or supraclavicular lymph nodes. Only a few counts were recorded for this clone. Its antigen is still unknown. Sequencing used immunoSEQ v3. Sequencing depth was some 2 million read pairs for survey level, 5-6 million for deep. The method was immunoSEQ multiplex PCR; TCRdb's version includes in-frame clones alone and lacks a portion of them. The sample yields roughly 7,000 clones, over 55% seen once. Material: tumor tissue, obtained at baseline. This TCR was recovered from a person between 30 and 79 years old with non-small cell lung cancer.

The CDR3 region has the DNA TGTGCCCCCGGGGCGCCGGACACCGGGGAGCTGTTTTTT. It translates to CAPGAPDTGELFF. The chain employs TRBV7-9 and TRBJ2-2, with D perhaps given as TRBD1 or TRBD2 (5 bases each). The ends were cut back, 11 bases at V and 3 bases at J, with 13 bases in the middle. The V gene's germline CDR1 is SEHNR and CDR2 FQNEAQ (reference sequence). CDR3 length equals 13 residues.